This T cell receptor (beta chain) emerged from a study of T-cell reconstitution after alpha-beta-depleted transplantation in children. Germline CDR1 is DFQATT and CDR2 is SNEGSKA (reference sequence). CDR3 length: 13 amino acids. Deletions cut 2 bases from V and 2 bases from J, with 7 bases between. This clonotype occurred many times. For TCRbeta, the library was prepared with unique molecular identifiers. TCRdb re-analysed the PCR reads in MiXCR, keeping a single row per CDR3 protein. The table has 350,000 to 400,000 distinct CDR3 sequences, just over 20% seen once. This receptor was identified in a human donor who donated a stem cell graft to a child with acute myeloid leukemia. The chain is built from TRBV20-1 and TRBJ2-1; D is uncertain. The sequencing here drew on PBMCs from the stem cell graft donor, taken from the stem cell graft. For the CDR3, the DNA is TGCAGTGCTAGAAAAGGAGCCTACAATGAGCAGTTCTTC. Translating gives CSARKGAYNEQFF.